The sequence of this T cell receptor (beta chain) was determined in a study of blood T cells in healthy people across ages. General study results and limits: Long-lived donors exceeded aged donors in naive CD4+ cells and diversity.

For the second PCR, which ran for about 7 to 11 cycles, a sample-barcoded 5' primer and a J-beta primer mix were used. Researchers report that each sample yielded at least 3 million CDR3-containing paired-end reads. MiXCR, run by TCRdb on the 5' RACE reads, gives a single entry per CDR3 protein. The profile shows some 1.8 million distinct CDR3 sequences, roughly two fifths of them singletons. Turning to this clonotype: The antigen is unknown.

Each sample gave at least 6.5 million isolated PBMCs. The amount of total RNA extracted per sample was at least 6 micrograms. V shed 4 bases and J 7 bases; nucleotides not matched to a gene: 13. From germline, CDR1 is SNHLY and CDR2 FYNNEI. The CDR3 contains 16 residues. Source material: blood. V and J are TRBV2 and TRBJ1-5, with 7 bases aligning to TRBD1. The TCR comes from a human donor in good health. The CDR3 protein is CASSVGDREIRQPQHF. CDR3 coding DNA: TGTGCCAGCAGTGTAGGTGACAGGGAAATAAGGCAGCCCCAGCATTTT.